This is a list of T cell receptor beta chains from one sample in a study of T cell repertoires in cytomegalovirus infection. TCRdb called the reads again in MiXCR, with one record for every CDR3 protein. The top ten hold 7.5% to 10% of the sample, which has 200,000 to 300,000 distinct CDR3 sequences, roughly an eighth seen once. The sequencing sample was made of PBMCs. Every receptor here comes from a human donor in good health (CMV status not recorded). Some clones in this sample may be carry-over from other donors' samples. CDR3s include the opening cysteine and the closing phenylalanine or tryptophan. A D gene is named only where the DNA matches it firmly. For some rows the clone size is stated as once, few or many, or as a class when expanded; others skip it.

V gene	D gene	J gene	clone size	CDR3 protein	CDR3 DNA
TRBV29-1	TRBD2	TRBJ2-5	many	CSVEPGGETQYF	TGCAGCGTTGAACCGGGGGGAGAGACCCAGTACTTC
TRBV4-1	TRBD2	TRBJ2-1	few	CASSQVLAGMEEQFF	TGCGCCAGCAGCCAAGTATTAGCGGGGATGGAGGAGCAGTTCTTC
TRBV7-2	TRBD1	TRBJ2-3	many	CASSLSDRAADTQYF	TGTGCCAGCAGCCTCTCGGACAGGGCGGCAGATACGCAGTATTTT
TRBV6-2/TRBV6-3	-	TRBJ2-7	-	CASTIGGPYEQYF	TGTGCCAGCACCATCGGGGGCCCATACGAGCAGTACTTC
TRBV15	TRBD2	TRBJ2-7	-	CATSHLAGVSYEQYF	TGTGCCACCAGCCATCTAGCGGGAGTGTCCTACGAGCAGTACTTC
TRBV24-1	-	TRBJ1-2	-	CATSDLEGGGYTF	TGTGCCACCAGTGATTTGGAGGGAGGCGGCTACACCTTC
TRBV4-2	-	TRBJ2-1	many	CASSQDLDVYNEQFF	TGTGCCAGCAGCCAAGATTTGGACGTTTACAATGAGCAGTTCTTC
TRBV5-4	-	TRBJ2-5	many	CASSTQVRQETQYF	TGTGCCAGCAGCACTCAGGTACGACAAGAGACCCAGTACTTC
TRBV5-4	-	TRBJ1-4	many	CASSVGPYNEKLFF	TGTGCCAGCAGCGTGGGACCATATAATGAAAAACTGTTTTTT
TRBV6-1	TRBD1	TRBJ1-5	many	CASSADRVGQPQHF	TGTGCCAGCAGTGCCGACAGGGTGGGACAGCCCCAGCATTTT
TRBV7-9	-	TRBJ1-4	-	CASSINGEKLFF	TGTGCCAGCAGCATAAACGGGGAAAAACTGTTTTTT
TRBV9	TRBD1	TRBJ2-5	-	CASSLTLDRGQETQYF	TGTGCCAGCAGCCTCACACTGGACAGGGGGCAAGAGACCCAGTACTTC
TRBV7-3	TRBD1	TRBJ2-7	many	CASSPGGQYEQYF	TGTGCCAGCAGCCCAGGGGGACAGTACGAGCAGTACTTC
TRBV5-4	-	TRBJ2-5	many	CASNLQTGGRETQYF	TGTGCCAGCAACCTCCAAACCGGTGGAAGGGAGACCCAGTACTTC
TRBV7-2	TRBD1	TRBJ2-7	many	CASSLVGGQGSYEQYF	TGTGCCAGCAGCTTAGTGGGCGGACAGGGCTCCTACGAGCAGTACTTC
TRBV25-1	-	TRBJ1-2	-	CASSLGAEYGYTF	TGTGCCAGCAGTCTGGGTGCCGAGTATGGCTACACCTTC
TRBV7-2	-	TRBJ2-3	many	CASSLDSGDTQYF	TGTGCCAGCAGCCTGGACAGCGGGGATACGCAGTATTTT
TRBV24-1	-	TRBJ2-3	many	CATSEPRDALRTDTQYF	TGTGCCACCAGTGAACCCCGGGACGCTCTTCGGACAGATACGCAGTATTTT
TRBV7-4	-	TRBJ2-1	-	CASSPWSGLYNEQFF	TGTGCCAGCAGCCCCTGGAGCGGGCTCTACAATGAGCAGTTCTTC
TRBV27	TRBD1	TRBJ2-7	many	CASSITGGAAYEQYF	TGTGCCAGCAGTATTACAGGGGGAGCCGCCTACGAGCAGTACTTC
TRBV28	TRBD2	TRBJ2-3	many	CASSLGLAGGSTDTQYF	TGTGCCAGCAGTTTGGGACTAGCGGGAGGGAGCACAGATACGCAGTATTTT
TRBV7-9	-	TRBJ2-1	few	CASSLAGGPVYEQFF	TGTGCCAGCAGCTTAGCGGGGGGGCCAGTTTATGAGCAGTTCTTC
TRBV20-1	-	TRBJ1-6	many	CSARRVSGYDSPLHF	TGCAGTGCTAGACGAGTATCGGGGTACGATTCACCCCTCCACTTT
TRBV29-1	-	TRBJ2-2	few	CSALITGLTGELFF	TGCAGCGCCTTGATAACAGGGCTCACCGGGGAGCTGTTTTTT
TRBV29-1	-	TRBJ1-1	few	CSVGGTGANTEAFF	TGCAGCGTTGGGGGTACAGGAGCGAACACTGAAGCTTTCTTT
TRBV29-1	-	TRBJ2-6	few	CSFLTGANVLTF	TGCAGCTTTCTCACTGGGGCCAACGTCCTGACTTTC
TRBV10-3	TRBD1	TRBJ1-1	-	CAISDIQGDSEAFF	TGTGCCATCAGTGATATACAGGGGGACTCTGAAGCTTTCTTT
TRBV5-1	TRBD1	TRBJ2-7	many	CASSLTGGGYEQYF	TGCGCCAGCAGCTTAACAGGGGGCGGATACGAGCAGTACTTC
TRBV9	-	TRBJ2-1	-	CASSLLEPGEQFF	TGTGCCAGCAGCCTCCTCGAGCCGGGGGAGCAGTTCTTC
TRBV10-3	-	TRBJ2-5	many	CAIREEVGETQYF	TGTGCCATCCGCGAGGAAGTGGGGGAGACCCAGTACTTC
TRBV12-3/TRBV12-4	TRBD1	TRBJ1-5	-	CASTLAGTGNQPQHF	TGTGCCAGCACTCTAGCCGGGACAGGCAATCAGCCCCAGCATTTT
TRBV4-1	TRBD2	TRBJ2-1	-	CASSRGGRGPSSYNEQFF	TGCGCCAGCAGCCGGGGAGGGAGGGGCCCCAGCTCCTACAATGAGCAGTTCTTC
TRBV25-1	-	TRBJ2-3	-	CASSEFARLADTQYF	TGTGCCAGCAGTGAATTCGCCCGACTCGCAGATACGCAGTATTTT
TRBV12-3/TRBV12-4	TRBD1	TRBJ2-7	few	CASSLEGGATYEQYF	TGTGCCAGCAGTTTAGAAGGGGGCGCGACCTACGAGCAGTACTTC
TRBV2	TRBD1	TRBJ2-7	many	CASSDAGGEQYF	TGTGCCAGCAGTGATGCAGGGGGCGAGCAGTACTTC
TRBV20-1	-	TRBJ2-7	many	CSARHRERGTYEQYF	TGCAGTGCTCGGCACAGGGAAAGAGGGACCTACGAGCAGTACTTC
TRBV18	-	TRBJ2-3	-	CASSLRDSSADTQYF	TGTGCCAGCTCCCTTCGGGACTCCTCCGCAGATACGCAGTATTTT
TRBV14	-	TRBJ2-3	few	CASSPFVGSPQYF	TGTGCCAGCAGCCCCTTTGTGGGTAGTCCGCAGTATTTT
TRBV7-2	-	TRBJ2-1	many	CASSLRGRSLDEQFF	TGTGCCAGCAGCTTACGGGGGAGGAGCCTTGATGAGCAGTTCTTC
TRBV7-4	-	TRBJ1-2	-	CASSTWTETNYGYTF	TGTGCCAGCAGCACCTGGACAGAAACTAACTATGGCTACACCTTC
TRBV28	-	TRBJ2-7	-	CASSRDSSNEQYF	TGTGCCAGCAGTCGGGACTCCTCCAACGAGCAGTACTTC
TRBV10-2	-	TRBJ1-1	few	CASSEFRANTEAFF	TGCGCCAGCAGTGAGTTTCGGGCCAACACTGAAGCTTTCTTT
TRBV7-2	-	TRBJ1-6	many	CASSLAGIDAPLHF	TGTGCCAGCAGCTTAGCAGGGATAGACGCACCCCTCCACTTT
TRBV20-1	-	TRBJ1-2	-	CSAGGGDYGYTF	TGCAGTGCCGGCGGGGGTGACTATGGCTACACCTTC
TRBV20-1	TRBD1	TRBJ1-5	few	CSAREGKGAQPQHF	TGCAGTGCTAGGGAGGGGAAGGGGGCACAGCCCCAGCATTTT
TRBV7-2	-	TRBJ1-3	many	CASSVAGTNSGNTIYF	TGTGCCAGCAGCGTCGCCGGGACCAACTCTGGAAACACCATATATTTT
TRBV6-2/TRBV6-3	-	TRBJ1-1	-	CASRRLTNSLNTEAFF	TGTGCCAGCAGACGTCTAACGAACAGTTTGAACACTGAAGCTTTCTTT
TRBV10-3	TRBD1	TRBJ2-7	few	CAISGAGQGYEQYF	TGTGCCATCAGTGGGGCGGGACAGGGCTACGAGCAGTACTTC
TRBV6-2/TRBV6-3	TRBD2	TRBJ2-7	many	CASSYFSGLAGEQYF	TGTGCCAGCAGTTACTTCTCGGGACTAGCTGGCGAGCAGTACTTC
TRBV7-2	TRBD2	TRBJ2-5	many	CASSRQTSGNQETQYF	TGTGCCAGCAGCCGACAGACTAGCGGGAACCAAGAGACCCAGTACTTC